This record covers a single TCR beta chain. Its antigen is currently unknown. This sample was included in a study of cytomegalovirus exposure and HLA in healthy donors. The length of the CDR3 is 14 residues. V shed 8 bases and J shed 0 bases, with 13 bases lying between them. CDR1 is SNHLY, CDR2 FYNNEI, per germline. 13 Jbeta primers and 60 Vbeta primers were used for the PCR. Measured with immunoSEQ multiplex PCR; TCRdb has only the in-frame clones, and not every one. Counted here are 200,000 or so clones, 81% occurring once; the ten biggest clones make up 2.1%. Study-wide results and limits: TCR beta sequences numbering fewer than 20,000 were associated with HLA alleles at 0.05 false discovery rate in a later analysis. Likely technical artifact: a cluster of highly shared sequence variants.

This chain connects TRBV2 to TRBJ1-1; the D is unclear. The sample was PBMCs. This receptor was identified in a woman aged 18 to 35 in good health and CMV-seropositive. CDR3 in amino acids: CASEARTMNTEAFF. The CDR3 DNA follows: TGTGCCAGCGAGGCCAGAACTATGAACACTGAAGCTTTCTTT.